This T cell receptor beta chain was recovered during a study of blood T cells in healthy people across ages. Per germline, CDR1 ENHRY and CDR2 SYGVKD. The CDR3 is made up of 17 amino acids. Trimming removed 0 bases from V and 4 bases from J; junction bases left unmatched: 10. With a J-beta primer mix and a sample-barcoded 5' primer, a second PCR ran 7 to 11 cycles. TCRdb used MiXCR to reprocess the 5' RACE reads, holding one entry per CDR3 protein. The sample records about 1.4 million distinct CDR3 sequences, 45% to 70% being singletons. Sequences were obtained from blood. The receptor was derived from a young man in good health. The chain employs TRBV10-3 and TRBJ2-3, with TRBD2 matching 7 bases. Here the CDR3 reads CAISESIRGGKADTQYF. DNA of the CDR3: TGTGCCATCAGTGAGTCGATCCGGGGAGGGAAGGCAGATACGCAGTATTTT.